A selection of T cell receptor beta chains follows, all from one sample in a study of cytomegalovirus exposure and HLA in healthy donors. Libraries were prepared by immunoSEQ multiplex PCR; TCRdb keeps only in-frame clonotypes and omits some of them. This listing includes 70,000 to 90,000 clones. Sequenced input: PBMCs. These receptors all stem from a man aged 18 to 29 in good health and CMV-seropositive. CDR3s include the opening cysteine and the closing phenylalanine or tryptophan. Fields, in order: D gene, V gene, J gene, CDR3 DNA, CDR3 protein. D genes are given only for firm matches.

D: TRBD1
V: TRBV2
J: TRBJ1-1
DNA: TGTGCCAGCAGACGTTGGGGACAGATGAACACTGAAGCTTTCTTT
CDR3: CASRRWGQMNTEAFF

D: TRBD2
V: TRBV4-2
J: TRBJ2-2
DNA: TGTGCCAGCAGCCAAGATCGCGGGACTAAGAACACCGGGGAGCTGTTTTTT
CDR3: CASSQDRGTKNTGELFF

D: .
V: TRBV29-1
J: TRBJ2-3
DNA: TGCAGCGTTGAGACTGATACGCAGTATTTT
CDR3: CSVETDTQYF

D: TRBD2
V: TRBV30
J: TRBJ2-7
DNA: TGTGCCTGGTCCCGGGGGGGCTACGAGCAGTACTTC
CDR3: CAWSRGGYEQYF

D: .
V: TRBV6-1
J: TRBJ1-1
DNA: TGTGCCAGCAGGACACTGAACACTGAAGCTTTCTTT
CDR3: CASRTLNTEAFF

D: .
V: TRBV6-1
J: TRBJ2-7
DNA: TGTGCCAGCAGTGAGTGGGGGGAACGTTACGAGCAGTACTTC
CDR3: CASSEWGERYEQYF

D: TRBD2
V: TRBV7-6
J: TRBJ2-3
DNA: TGTGCCAGCAGACTAGCGGAGCGCACAGATACGCAGTATTTT
CDR3: CASRLAERTDTQYF

D: TRBD1
V: TRBV29-1
J: TRBJ2-1
DNA: TGCAGCGCCCGGGACAGGGTCTACAATGAGCAGTTCTTC
CDR3: CSARDRVYNEQFF

D: .
V: TRBV11-2
J: TRBJ2-7
DNA: TGTGCCAGCAGCCCCGTTTCCTACGAGCAGTACTTC
CDR3: CASSPVSYEQYF

D: TRBD2
V: TRBV28
J: TRBJ2-5
DNA: TGTGCCAGCAGTTTCTCGCGGGGGGTCGGGACCCAGTACTTC
CDR3: CASSFSRGVGTQYF

D: TRBD1
V: TRBV5-1
J: TRBJ2-7
DNA: TGCGCCAGCAGCTTAGGACAGGGTTCCTACGAGCAGTACTTC
CDR3: CASSLGQGSYEQYF

D: .
V: TRBV30
J: TRBJ2-1
DNA: TGTGCCTGGAGTAGGAGGGCCAGGGTTGCGAATGAGCAGTTCTTC
CDR3: CAWSRRARVANEQFF

D: .
V: TRBV28
J: TRBJ1-1
DNA: TGTGCCAGCAGTTCCATGAACACTGAAGCTTTCTTT
CDR3: CASSSMNTEAFF

D: TRBD1
V: TRBV6-1
J: TRBJ1-2
DNA: TGTGCCAGCAGTGAATTGGGACAGCTTGTCTACACCTTC
CDR3: CASSELGQLVYTF

D: TRBD1
V: TRBV5-1
J: TRBJ2-1
DNA: TGCGCCAGCAGCTTGGAACCCCCGGGACAGGGGGCGAGTGAGCAGTTCTTC
CDR3: CASSLEPPGQGASEQFF

D: TRBD2
V: TRBV29-1
J: TRBJ2-7
DNA: TGCAGCGTGGGGGTGGGGGGGTACGAGCAGTACTTC
CDR3: CSVGVGGYEQYF

D: TRBD1
V: TRBV5-1
J: TRBJ1-1
DNA: TGCGCCAGCAGCCCCTCCCGGGACAGCTCGAACACTGAAGCTTTCTTT
CDR3: CASSPSRDSSNTEAFF

D: .
V: TRBV6-1
J: TRBJ1-1
DNA: TGTGCCAGCAGTAGGACAGAGAACACTGAAGCTTTCTTT
CDR3: CASSRTENTEAFF

D: .
V: TRBV6-6
J: TRBJ2-1
DNA: TGTGCCAGCAGTTACTCCCCAGATTACAATGAGCAGTTCTTC
CDR3: CASSYSPDYNEQFF

D: TRBD1
V: TRBV19
J: TRBJ1-1
DNA: TGTGCCAGTAGCATGGCGTCCCTCAGGGGGTTTCCTGAAGCTTTCTTT
CDR3: CASSMASLRGFPEAFF

D: .
V: TRBV9
J: TRBJ1-1
DNA: TGTGCCAGCAGCGTAGCTACCGGGGGAGACACTGAAGCTTTCTTT
CDR3: CASSVATGGDTEAFF

D: TRBD2
V: TRBV15
J: TRBJ2-7
DNA: TGTGCCACCAGCGCGAGTAGCGGGAGAGCTTACGAGCAGTACTTC
CDR3: CATSASSGRAYEQYF

D: TRBD1
V: TRBV4-1
J: TRBJ1-1
DNA: TGCGCCAGCAGCCAAGCCCGGGACAGAGAAGCTTTCTTT
CDR3: CASSQARDREAFF

D: .
V: TRBV28
J: TRBJ1-2
DNA: TGTGCCAGCAGTTTATGGAACGGGGGAGAGACTAACTATGGCTACACCTTC
CDR3: CASSLWNGGETNYGYTF

D: TRBD1
V: TRBV29-1
J: TRBJ2-7
DNA: TGCAGCGTCGGACAGGACAACTACGAGCAGTACTTC
CDR3: CSVGQDNYEQYF

D: TRBD2
V: TRBV4-1
J: TRBJ2-7
DNA: TGCGCCAGCAGCCAAGACCCACTAGCGATGAACTCCTACGAGCAGTACTTC
CDR3: CASSQDPLAMNSYEQYF

D: TRBD1
V: TRBV11-3
J: TRBJ1-5
DNA: TGTGCCAGCAGCACGATGGGACAGGGGAATTATTTTCAGCCCCAGCATTTT
CDR3: CASSTMGQGNYFQPQHF

D: .
V: TRBV28
J: TRBJ1-1
DNA: TGTGCCAGCAGTTTCCACAGGGAGAACACTGAAGCTTTCTTT
CDR3: CASSFHRENTEAFF

D: .
V: TRBV7-6
J: TRBJ1-2
DNA: TGTGCCAGCAGCTTAGGAGGGTTCAACTATGGCTACACCTTC
CDR3: CASSLGGFNYGYTF

D: .
V: TRBV2
J: TRBJ1-5
DNA: TGTGCCAGCAAGCGAGAAAGCAATCAGCCCCAGCATTTT
CDR3: CASKRESNQPQHF

D: TRBD2
V: TRBV9
J: TRBJ2-5
DNA: TGTGCCAGCAGCGCCACGGGAGGAGGGGAGACCCAGTACTTC
CDR3: CASSATGGGETQYF

D: .
V: TRBV6-5
J: TRBJ2-6
DNA: TGTGCCAGCAGTTACACTAACTCTGGGGCCAACGTCCTGACTTTC
CDR3: CASSYTNSGANVLTF

D: TRBD1
V: TRBV4-1
J: TRBJ1-3
DNA: TGCGCCAGCAGCCAAGAACTAAGGGACAGTGGAAACACCATATATTTT
CDR3: CASSQELRDSGNTIYF

D: TRBD1
V: TRBV5-1
J: TRBJ1-1
DNA: TGCGCCAGCAGCCGGGGACAGGGGAACACTGAAGCTTTCTTT
CDR3: CASSRGQGNTEAFF

D: TRBD1
V: TRBV7-9
J: TRBJ1-1
DNA: TGTGCCAGCAGCTCGGGACAGGTGAACACTGAAGCTTTCTTT
CDR3: CASSSGQVNTEAFF

D: TRBD1
V: TRBV5-8
J: TRBJ1-1
DNA: TGTGCCAGCAGCTTTTCAGGGGGGTATGCTTTCTTT
CDR3: CASSFSGGYAFF

D: .
V: TRBV11-3
J: TRBJ1-2
DNA: TGTGCCAGCAGCTTAGCAGGTCAGGAAGACAGCTATGGCTACACCTTC
CDR3: CASSLAGQEDSYGYTF

D: TRBD1
V: TRBV5-1
J: TRBJ1-1
DNA: TGCGCCAGCAGCTGGGGACAGGACGCGGCTTTCTTT
CDR3: CASSWGQDAAFF

D: .
V: TRBV5-1
J: TRBJ1-4
DNA: TGCGCCAGCAGCTGGCAACAGGGTTCCAATGAAAAACTGTTTTTT
CDR3: CASSWQQGSNEKLFF

D: TRBD2
V: TRBV11-2
J: TRBJ2-5
DNA: TGTGCCAGCAGCTTAGATGGCCGCTGGCGGGGGGAACAAGAGACCCAGTACTTC
CDR3: CASSLDGRWRGEQETQYF

D: .
V: TRBV18
J: TRBJ2-5
DNA: TGTGCCAGCTCACCACGGACAGTCCAAGAGACCCAGTACTTC
CDR3: CASSPRTVQETQYF

D: .
V: TRBV12-2
J: TRBJ2-7
DNA: TGTGCAAGTCGCCGGAGGGCCGTAAAATACGAGCAGTACTTC
CDR3: CASRRRAVKYEQYF

D: TRBD1
V: TRBV7-8
J: TRBJ2-1
DNA: TGTGCCAGCAGCACTGGACAGGTTAGCTCCTACAATGAGCAGTTCTTC
CDR3: CASSTGQVSSYNEQFF

D: TRBD1
V: TRBV28
J: TRBJ1-1
DNA: TGTGCCAGCAGTCCCTACAGGGGGCTTTTGACTGAAGCTTTCTTT
CDR3: CASSPYRGLLTEAFF

D: .
V: TRBV19
J: TRBJ1-4
DNA: TGTGCCACCCGGGGAACTAATGAAAAACTGTTTTTT
CDR3: CATRGTNEKLFF

D: .
V: TRBV9
J: TRBJ2-7
DNA: TGTGCCAGCAGCGCCGGTCCTAGCTCCTACGAGCAGTACTTC
CDR3: CASSAGPSSYEQYF

D: .
V: TRBV6-1
J: TRBJ2-7
DNA: TGTGCCAGCATGGAGGGTACAGGCTCCTACGAGCAGTACTTC
CDR3: CASMEGTGSYEQYF

D: TRBD1
V: TRBV9
J: TRBJ2-1
DNA: TGTGCCAGCAGCGTAGGAGCCGGACAGGGGTACAGTGAGCAGTTCTTC
CDR3: CASSVGAGQGYSEQFF

D: .
V: TRBV9
J: TRBJ2-3
DNA: TGTGCCAGCAGCGGGGCGTTTGGAGGTTGGGTGAGGGATACGCAGTATTTT
CDR3: CASSGAFGGWVRDTQYF

D: .
V: TRBV28
J: TRBJ2-7
DNA: TGTGCCAGCAGTAAGGGGCAGGGGTTGAGAGAGCAGTACTTC
CDR3: CASSKGQGLREQYF

D: TRBD1
V: TRBV28
J: TRBJ2-7
DNA: TGTGCCAGCAGTTTATTTACAGGGGGCTTCGACGAGCAGTACTTC
CDR3: CASSLFTGGFDEQYF

D: .
V: TRBV5-4
J: TRBJ1-6
DNA: TGTGCCAGCTCGGATCGCCCCCGGGATAATTCACCCCTCCACTTT
CDR3: CASSDRPRDNSPLHF

D: .
V: TRBV7-8
J: TRBJ2-7
DNA: TGTGCCAGCACCCGAACCAGGGTCTCTTACGAGCAGTACTTC
CDR3: CASTRTRVSYEQYF

D: .
V: TRBV30
J: TRBJ2-1
DNA: TGTGCCTGGAGTGTACGAGTCAATGAGCAGTTCTTC
CDR3: CAWSVRVNEQFF